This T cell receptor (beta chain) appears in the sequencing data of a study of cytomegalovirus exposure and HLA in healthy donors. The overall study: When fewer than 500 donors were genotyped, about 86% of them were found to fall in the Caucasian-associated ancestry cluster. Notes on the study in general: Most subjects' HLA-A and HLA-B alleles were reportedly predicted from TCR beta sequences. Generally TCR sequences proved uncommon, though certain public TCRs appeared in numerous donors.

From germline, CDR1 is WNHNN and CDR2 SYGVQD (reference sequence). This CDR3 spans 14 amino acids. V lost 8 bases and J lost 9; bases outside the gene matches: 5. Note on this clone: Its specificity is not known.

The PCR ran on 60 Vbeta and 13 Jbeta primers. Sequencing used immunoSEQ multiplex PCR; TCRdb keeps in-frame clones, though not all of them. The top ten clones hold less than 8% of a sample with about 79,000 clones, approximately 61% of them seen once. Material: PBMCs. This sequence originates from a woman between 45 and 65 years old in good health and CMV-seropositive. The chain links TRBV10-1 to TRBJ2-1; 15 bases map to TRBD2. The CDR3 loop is CASRTSGGEREQFF. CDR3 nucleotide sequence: TGCGCCAGCCGGACTAGCGGGGGGGAACGTGAGCAGTTCTTC.